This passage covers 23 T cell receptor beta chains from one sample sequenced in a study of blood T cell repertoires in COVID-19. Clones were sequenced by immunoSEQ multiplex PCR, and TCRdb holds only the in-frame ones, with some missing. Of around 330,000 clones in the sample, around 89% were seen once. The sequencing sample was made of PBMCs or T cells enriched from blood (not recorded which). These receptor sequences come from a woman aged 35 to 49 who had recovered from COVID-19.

The CDR3 coding sequence is TGTGCCAGCACTTACCCGGGACATCCTAGGACTAGCGGGAAGAGCTCCTACAATGAGCAGTTCTTC. It codes for CASTYPGHPRTSGKSSYNEQFF. This sequence joins TRBV28 and TRBJ2-1; TRBD2 matches 12 bases. The V and J ends lost 7 bases and 0 bases, in that order; junction bases with no gene match: 22. The germline V gene encodes CDR1 MDHEN and CDR2 SYDVKM. This CDR3 contains 22 residues.

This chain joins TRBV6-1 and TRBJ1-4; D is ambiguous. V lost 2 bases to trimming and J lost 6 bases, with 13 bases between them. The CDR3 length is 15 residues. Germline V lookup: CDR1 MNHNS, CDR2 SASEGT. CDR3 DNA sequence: TGTGCCAGCAGTGAATTTGGGAGAACGGATGAAAAACTGTTTTTT. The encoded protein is CASSEFGRTDEKLFF.

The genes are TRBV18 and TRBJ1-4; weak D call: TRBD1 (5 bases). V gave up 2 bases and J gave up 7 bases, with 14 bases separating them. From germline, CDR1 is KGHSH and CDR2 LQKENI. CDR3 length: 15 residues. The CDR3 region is CASSPNAGPGEKLFF. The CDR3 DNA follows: TGTGCCAGCTCACCAAATGCGGGGCCGGGTGAAAAACTGTTTTTT.

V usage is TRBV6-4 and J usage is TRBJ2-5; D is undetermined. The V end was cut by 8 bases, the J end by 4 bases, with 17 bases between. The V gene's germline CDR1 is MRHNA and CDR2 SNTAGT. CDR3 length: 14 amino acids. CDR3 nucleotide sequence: TGTGCCAGCCTCCTATGGCGACTTCCAGAGACCCAGTACTTC. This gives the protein CASLLWRLPETQYF.

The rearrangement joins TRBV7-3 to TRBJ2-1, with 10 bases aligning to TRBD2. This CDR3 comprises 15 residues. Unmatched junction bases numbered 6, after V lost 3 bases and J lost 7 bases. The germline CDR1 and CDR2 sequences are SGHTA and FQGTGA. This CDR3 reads CASSFTSGAGNEQFF. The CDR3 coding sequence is TGTGCCAGCAGCTTTACTAGCGGGGCGGGGAATGAGCAGTTCTTC.

The CDR3 bases are TGTGCCAGCAGCCCCAGCCAGGGTACGCAGTATTTT. Its translation: CASSPSQGTQYF. The rearrangement uses TRBV7-8 and TRBJ2-3; a weak D match, TRBD1 (5 bases). Trimming stripped 5 bases from V and 8 bases from J, with 11 bases between. In germline, CDR1 is SGHVS, CDR2 FQNEAQ. The CDR3 is made up of 12 amino acids.

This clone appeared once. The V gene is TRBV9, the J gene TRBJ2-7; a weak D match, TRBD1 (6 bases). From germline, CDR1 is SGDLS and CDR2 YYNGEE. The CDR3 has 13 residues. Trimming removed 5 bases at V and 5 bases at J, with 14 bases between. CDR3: CASSPEGVNEQYF. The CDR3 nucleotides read TGTGCCAGCAGTCCCGAGGGGGTGAACGAGCAGTACTTC.

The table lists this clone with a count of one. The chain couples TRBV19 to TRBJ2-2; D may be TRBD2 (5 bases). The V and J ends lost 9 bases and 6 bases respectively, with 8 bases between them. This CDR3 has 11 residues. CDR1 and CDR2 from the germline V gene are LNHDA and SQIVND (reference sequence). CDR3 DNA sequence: TGTGCCAGCTGCGGGCCCGGGGAGCTGTTTTTT. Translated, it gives CASCGPGELFF.

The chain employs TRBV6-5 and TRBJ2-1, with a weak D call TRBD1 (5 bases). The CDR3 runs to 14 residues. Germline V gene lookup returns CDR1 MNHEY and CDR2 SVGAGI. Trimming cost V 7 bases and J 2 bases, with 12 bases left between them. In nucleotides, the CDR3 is TGTGCCAGCAAAGTCAGGGCAGCCTACAATGAGCAGTTCTTC. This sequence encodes CASKVRAAYNEQFF.

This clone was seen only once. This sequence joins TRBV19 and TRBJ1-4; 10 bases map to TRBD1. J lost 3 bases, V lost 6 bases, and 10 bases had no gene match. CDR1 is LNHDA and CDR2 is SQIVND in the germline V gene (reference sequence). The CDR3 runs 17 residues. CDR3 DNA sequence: TGTGCCAGTAGAACCCGGACAGGGGGTATCTCTAATGAAAAACTGTTTTTT. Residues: CASRTRTGGISNEKLFF.

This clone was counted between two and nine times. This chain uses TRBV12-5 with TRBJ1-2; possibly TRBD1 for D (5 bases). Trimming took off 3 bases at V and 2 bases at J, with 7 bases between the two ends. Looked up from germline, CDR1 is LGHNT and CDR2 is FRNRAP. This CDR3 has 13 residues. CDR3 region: CASGFNRNYGYTF. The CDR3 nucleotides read TGTGCTAGTGGTTTCAACAGGAACTATGGCTACACCTTC.

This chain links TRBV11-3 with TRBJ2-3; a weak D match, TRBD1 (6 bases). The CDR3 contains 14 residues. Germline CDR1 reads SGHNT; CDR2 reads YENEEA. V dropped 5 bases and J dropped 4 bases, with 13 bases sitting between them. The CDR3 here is CASSQRAGADTQYF. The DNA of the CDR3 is TGTGCCAGCAGCCAGAGGGCAGGGGCAGATACGCAGTATTTT. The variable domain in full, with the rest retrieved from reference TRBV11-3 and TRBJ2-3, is EAGVVQSPRYKIIEKKQPVAFWCNPISGHNTLYWYLQNLGQGPELLIRYENEEAVDDSQLPKDRFSAERLKGVDSTLKIQPAELGDSAVYLCASSQRAGADTQYFGPGTRLTVL.

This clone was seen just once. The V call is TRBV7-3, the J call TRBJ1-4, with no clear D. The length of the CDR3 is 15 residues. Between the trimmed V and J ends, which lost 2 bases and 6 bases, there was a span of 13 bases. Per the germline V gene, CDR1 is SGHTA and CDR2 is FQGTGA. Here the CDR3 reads CASSLRGRSDEKLFF. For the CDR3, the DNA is TGTGCCAGCAGCTTACGAGGGAGATCAGATGAAAAACTGTTTTTT.

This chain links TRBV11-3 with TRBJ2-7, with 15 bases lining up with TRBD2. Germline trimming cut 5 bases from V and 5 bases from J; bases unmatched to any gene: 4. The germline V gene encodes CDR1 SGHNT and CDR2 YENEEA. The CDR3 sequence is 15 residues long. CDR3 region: CASSTRTSGRDEQYF. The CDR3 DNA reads TGTGCCAGCAGCACACGGACTAGCGGGAGGGACGAGCAGTACTTC.

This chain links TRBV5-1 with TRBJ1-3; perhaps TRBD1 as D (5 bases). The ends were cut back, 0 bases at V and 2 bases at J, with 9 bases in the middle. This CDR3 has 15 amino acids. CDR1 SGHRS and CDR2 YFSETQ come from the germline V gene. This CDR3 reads CASSLDQGAGNTIYF. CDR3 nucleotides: TGCGCCAGCAGCTTGGATCAGGGCGCTGGAAACACCATATATTTT.

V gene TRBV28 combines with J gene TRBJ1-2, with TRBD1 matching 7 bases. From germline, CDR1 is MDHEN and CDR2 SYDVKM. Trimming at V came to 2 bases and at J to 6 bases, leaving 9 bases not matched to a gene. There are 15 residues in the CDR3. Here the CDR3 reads CASSLPRQGRDGYTF. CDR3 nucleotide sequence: TGTGCCAGCAGTTTACCCCGACAGGGCAGGGATGGCTACACCTTC.

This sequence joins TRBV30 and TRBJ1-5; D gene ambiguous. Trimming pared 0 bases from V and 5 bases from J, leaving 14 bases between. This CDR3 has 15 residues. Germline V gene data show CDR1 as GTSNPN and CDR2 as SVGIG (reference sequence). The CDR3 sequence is CAWSVRWQRYQPQHF. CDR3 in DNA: TGTGCCTGGAGTGTACGGTGGCAGAGGTATCAGCCCCAGCATTTT.

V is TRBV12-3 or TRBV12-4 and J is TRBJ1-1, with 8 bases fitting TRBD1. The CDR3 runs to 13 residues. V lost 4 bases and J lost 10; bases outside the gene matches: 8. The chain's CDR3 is CASSWTSTGGAFF. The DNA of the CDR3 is TGTGCCAGCAGTTGGACCTCCACAGGGGGAGCTTTCTTT.

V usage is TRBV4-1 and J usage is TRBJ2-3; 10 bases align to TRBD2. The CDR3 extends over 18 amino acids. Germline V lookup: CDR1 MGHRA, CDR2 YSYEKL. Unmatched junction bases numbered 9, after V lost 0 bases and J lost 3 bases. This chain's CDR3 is CASSQEFASGSLTDTQYF. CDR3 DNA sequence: TGCGCCAGCAGCCAAGAGTTTGCTAGCGGGAGTCTGACAGATACGCAGTATTTT.

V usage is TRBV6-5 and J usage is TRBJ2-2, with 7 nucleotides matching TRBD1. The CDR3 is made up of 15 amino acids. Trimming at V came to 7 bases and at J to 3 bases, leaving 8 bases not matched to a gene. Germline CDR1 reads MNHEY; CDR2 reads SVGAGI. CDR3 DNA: TGTGCCAGCACCCAGACAGGGTCTTACACCGGGGAGCTGTTTTTT. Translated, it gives CASTQTGSYTGELFF.

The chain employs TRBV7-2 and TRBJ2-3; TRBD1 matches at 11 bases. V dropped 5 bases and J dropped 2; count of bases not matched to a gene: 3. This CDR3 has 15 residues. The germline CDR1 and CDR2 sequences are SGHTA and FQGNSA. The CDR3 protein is CASSADRGHTDTQYF. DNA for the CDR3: TGTGCCAGCAGCGCGGACAGGGGGCACACAGATACGCAGTATTTT. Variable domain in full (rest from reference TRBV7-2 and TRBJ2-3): GAGVSQSPSNKVTEKGKDVELRCDPISGHTALYWYRQSLGQGLEFLIYFQGNSAPDKSGLPSDRFSAERTGGSVSTLTIQRTQQEDSAVYLCASSADRGHTDTQYFGPGTRLTVL.

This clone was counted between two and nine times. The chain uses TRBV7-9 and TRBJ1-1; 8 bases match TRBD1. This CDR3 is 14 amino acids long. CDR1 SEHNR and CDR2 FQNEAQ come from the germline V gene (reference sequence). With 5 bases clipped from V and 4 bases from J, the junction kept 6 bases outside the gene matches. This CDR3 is CASSRRQGITEAFF. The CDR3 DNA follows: TGTGCCAGCAGCCGGAGACAGGGGATCACTGAAGCTTTCTTT.

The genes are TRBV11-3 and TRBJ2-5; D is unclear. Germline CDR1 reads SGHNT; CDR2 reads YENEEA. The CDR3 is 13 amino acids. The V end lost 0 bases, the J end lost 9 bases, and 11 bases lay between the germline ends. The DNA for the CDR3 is TGTGCCAGCAGCTTAGACTGGTTGGGCGCCCAGTACTTC. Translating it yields CASSLDWLGAQYF.